This record covers a single TCR beta chain. This entry is derived from a study of CD8 T cells in Susac syndrome. Germline V lookup: CDR1 DFQATT, CDR2 SNEGSKA (reference sequence). V lost 6 bases, J lost 0 bases, and 15 bases lay in between. The CDR3 runs 15 residues. An amount of RNA that ranged from roughly 0.5 to 1 ug was reverse transcribed with random hexamers. The immunoSEQ assay covered 54 Vbeta and 13 Jbeta segments for CDR3. TCRdb redid the calling of the immunoSEQ multiplex PCR reads with MiXCR, one entry per CDR3 protein. The profile shows roughly 200,000 distinct CDR3 sequences, over 85% of them singletons.

This clonotype was sampled from a human donor in good health. The chain recombines TRBV20-1 with TRBJ1-5; D is undetermined. Sequenced: CD4+ T cells from PBMCs. CDR3 loop: CSAERTEYSNQPQHF. CDR3 DNA sequence: TGCAGTGCCGAGAGGACCGAATATAGCAATCAGCCCCAGCATTTT.